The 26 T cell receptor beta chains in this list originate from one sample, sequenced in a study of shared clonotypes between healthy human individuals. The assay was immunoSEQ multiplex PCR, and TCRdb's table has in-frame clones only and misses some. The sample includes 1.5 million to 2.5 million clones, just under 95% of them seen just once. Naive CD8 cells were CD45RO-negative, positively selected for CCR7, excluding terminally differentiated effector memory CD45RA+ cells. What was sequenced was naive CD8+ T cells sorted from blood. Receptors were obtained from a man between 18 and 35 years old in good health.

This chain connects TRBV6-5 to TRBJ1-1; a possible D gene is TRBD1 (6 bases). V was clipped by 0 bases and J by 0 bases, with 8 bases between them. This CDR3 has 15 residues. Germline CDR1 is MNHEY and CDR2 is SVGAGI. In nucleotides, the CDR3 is TGTGCCAGCAGTTACTCGGGGGACATGAACACTGAAGCTTTCTTT. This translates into CASSYSGDMNTEAFF.

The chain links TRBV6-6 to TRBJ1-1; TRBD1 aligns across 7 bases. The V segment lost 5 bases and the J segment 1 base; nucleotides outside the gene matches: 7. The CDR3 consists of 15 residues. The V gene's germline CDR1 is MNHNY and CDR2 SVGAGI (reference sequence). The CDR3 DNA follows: TGTGCCAGCAGTACCTCCGGGACAGAGAACACTGAAGCTTTCTTT. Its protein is CASSTSGTENTEAFF.

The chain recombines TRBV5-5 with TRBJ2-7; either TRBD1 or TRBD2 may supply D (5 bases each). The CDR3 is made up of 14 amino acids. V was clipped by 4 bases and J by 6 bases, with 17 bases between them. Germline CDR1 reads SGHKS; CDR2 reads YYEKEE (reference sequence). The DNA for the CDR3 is TGTGCCAGCAGCGGGATTGGGACCTTGGGCGAGCAGTACTTC. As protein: CASSGIGTLGEQYF.

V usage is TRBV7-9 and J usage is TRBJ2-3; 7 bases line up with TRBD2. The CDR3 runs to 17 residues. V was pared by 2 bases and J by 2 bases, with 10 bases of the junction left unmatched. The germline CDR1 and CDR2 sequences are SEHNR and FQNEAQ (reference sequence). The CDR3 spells CASSLSSGGWATDTQYF. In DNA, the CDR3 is TGTGCCAGCAGCTTATCTTCCGGGGGGTGGGCCACAGATACGCAGTATTTT.

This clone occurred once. The chain's CDR3 is CASSLLAGGVGYQETQYF. The CDR3 DNA is TGTGCCAGCAGCTTGCTGGCAGGGGGCGTAGGGTACCAAGAGACCCAGTACTTC. The rearrangement joins TRBV5-4 to TRBJ2-5; 8 positions agree with TRBD1. J gave up 0 bases and V 1 base, and 11 bases lay outside the gene matches. This CDR3 comprises 18 residues. Germline CDR1 reads SGHNT; CDR2 reads YYREEE (reference sequence).

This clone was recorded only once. The CDR3, as DNA: TGTGCCAGCAGCTTTTTTCGGGGGGCGGTTCAAGAGACCCAGTACTTC. Amino acids: CASSFFRGAVQETQYF. V and J are TRBV7-8 and TRBJ2-5, with D perhaps TRBD2 (7 bases). V gave up 3 bases and J gave up 2 bases, with 16 bases separating them. The CDR3 is made up of 16 amino acids. In germline, CDR1 is SGHVS, CDR2 FQNEAQ.

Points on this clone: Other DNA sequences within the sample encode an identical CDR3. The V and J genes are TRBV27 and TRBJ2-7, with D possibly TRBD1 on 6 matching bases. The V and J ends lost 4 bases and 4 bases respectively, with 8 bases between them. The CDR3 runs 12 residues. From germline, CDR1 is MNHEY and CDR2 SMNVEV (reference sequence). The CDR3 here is CASSSQGYEQYF. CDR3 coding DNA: TGTGCCAGCAGTTCACAGGGTTACGAGCAGTACTTC.

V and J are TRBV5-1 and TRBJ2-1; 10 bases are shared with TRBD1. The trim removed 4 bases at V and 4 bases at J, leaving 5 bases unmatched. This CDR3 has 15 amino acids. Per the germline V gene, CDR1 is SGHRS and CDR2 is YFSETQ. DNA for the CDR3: TGCGCCAGCAGCCACGGGACAGGGGAATACAATGAGCAGTTCTTC. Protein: CASSHGTGEYNEQFF.

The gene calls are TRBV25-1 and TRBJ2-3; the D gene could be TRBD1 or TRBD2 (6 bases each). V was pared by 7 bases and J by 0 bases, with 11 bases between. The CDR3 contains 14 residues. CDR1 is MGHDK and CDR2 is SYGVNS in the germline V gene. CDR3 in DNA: TGTGCCAGCATAGGGGGACTTAGCACAGATACGCAGTATTTT. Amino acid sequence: CASIGGLSTDTQYF.

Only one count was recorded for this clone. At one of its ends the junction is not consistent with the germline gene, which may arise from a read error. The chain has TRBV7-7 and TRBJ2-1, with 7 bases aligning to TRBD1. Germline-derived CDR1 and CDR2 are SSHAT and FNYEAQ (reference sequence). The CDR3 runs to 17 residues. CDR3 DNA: TGTGCTAGCAGCTTAGCCCTTCGACAGGGCGCCAACAATGAGCAGTTCTTC. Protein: CASSLALRQGANNEQFF.

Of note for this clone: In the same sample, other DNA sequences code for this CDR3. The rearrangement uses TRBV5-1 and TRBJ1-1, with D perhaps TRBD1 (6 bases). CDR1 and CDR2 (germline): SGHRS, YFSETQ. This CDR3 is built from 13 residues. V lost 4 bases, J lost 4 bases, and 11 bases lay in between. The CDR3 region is CASSPRGFTEAFF. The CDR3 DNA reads TGCGCCAGCAGCCCCAGGGGTTTCACTGAAGCTTTCTTT.

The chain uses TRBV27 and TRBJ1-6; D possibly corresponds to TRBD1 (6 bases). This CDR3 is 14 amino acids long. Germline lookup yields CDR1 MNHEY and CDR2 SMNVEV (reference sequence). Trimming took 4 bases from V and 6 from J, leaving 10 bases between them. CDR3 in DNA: TGTGCCAGCAGTTCGGACAGTCTTAATTCACCCCTCCACTTT. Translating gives CASSSDSLNSPLHF.

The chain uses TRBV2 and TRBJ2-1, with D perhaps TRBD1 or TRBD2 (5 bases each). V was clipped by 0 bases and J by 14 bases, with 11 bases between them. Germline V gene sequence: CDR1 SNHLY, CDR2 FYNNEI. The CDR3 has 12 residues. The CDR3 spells CASSEAGDWEFF. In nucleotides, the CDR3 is TGTGCCAGCAGTGAAGCGGGGGATTGGGAGTTCTTC.

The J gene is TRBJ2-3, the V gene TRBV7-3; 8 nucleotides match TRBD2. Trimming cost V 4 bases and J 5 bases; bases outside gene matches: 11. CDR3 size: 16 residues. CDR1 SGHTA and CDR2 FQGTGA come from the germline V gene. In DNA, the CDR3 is TGTGCCAGCAGCTCCCCCGGGCGGGGGGAAATAGATACGCAGTATTTT. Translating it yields CASSSPGRGEIDTQYF. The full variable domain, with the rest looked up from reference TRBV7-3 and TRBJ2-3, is GAGVSQTPSNKVTEKGKYVELRCDPISGHTALYWYRQSLGQGPEFLIYFQGTGAADDSGLPNDRFFAVRPEGSVSTLKIQRTERGDSAVYLCASSSPGRGEIDTQYFGPGTRLTVL.

CDR3: CSVEGGSLRTDTQYF. CDR3 nucleotide sequence: TGCAGCGTTGAAGGTGGGAGCCTCAGGACAGATACGCAGTATTTT. The chain carries TRBV29-1 and TRBJ2-3, with D possibly being TRBD2 (5 bases). This CDR3 contains 15 residues. Germline CDR1 is SQVTM and CDR2 is ANQGSEA. V was pared by 1 base and J by 3 bases, with 14 bases between.

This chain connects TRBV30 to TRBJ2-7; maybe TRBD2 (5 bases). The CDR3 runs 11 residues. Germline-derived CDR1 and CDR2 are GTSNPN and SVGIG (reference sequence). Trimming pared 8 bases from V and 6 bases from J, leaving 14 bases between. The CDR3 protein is CALGEEGEQYF. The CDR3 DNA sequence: TGTGCCCTCGGCGAAGAGGGCGAGCAGTACTTC. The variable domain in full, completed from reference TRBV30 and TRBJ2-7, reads SQTIHQWPATLVQPVGSPLSLECTVEGTSNPNLYWYRQAAGRGLQLLFYSVGIGQISSEVPQNLSASRPQDRQFILSSKKLLLSDSGFYLCALGEEGEQYFGPGTRLTVT.

The CDR3 coding sequence is TGTGCCAGCAGCTCGACCTTCGGGGGCTTCTTGACAGATACGCAGTATTTT. Its translation: CASSSTFGGFLTDTQYF. The rearrangement links TRBV7-9 to TRBJ2-3; D might be TRBD1 or TRBD2, each matching 6 bases. Deletions cut 4 bases from V and 3 bases from J, with 20 bases between. Germline CDR1 SEHNR, CDR2 FQNEAQ (reference sequence). The CDR3 length is 17 residues.

CDR3 region: CASSLGILGGGAYEQYF. Here the CDR3 DNA reads TGTGCCAGCAGCTTAGGAATTCTGGGCGGGGGAGCCTACGAGCAGTACTTC. V gene TRBV7-2 combines with J gene TRBJ2-7; 7 nucleotides agree with TRBD2. The CDR3 contains 17 residues. In germline, CDR1 is SGHTA, CDR2 FQGNSA. J was trimmed by 2 bases and V by 1 base; bases with no gene match: 11.

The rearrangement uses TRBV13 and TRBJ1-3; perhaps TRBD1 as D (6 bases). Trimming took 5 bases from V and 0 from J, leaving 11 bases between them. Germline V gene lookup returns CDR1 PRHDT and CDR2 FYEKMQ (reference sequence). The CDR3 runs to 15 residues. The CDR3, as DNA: TGTGCCAGCAGCCCTCAGGGGAACTCTGGAAACACCATATATTTT. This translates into CASSPQGNSGNTIYF.

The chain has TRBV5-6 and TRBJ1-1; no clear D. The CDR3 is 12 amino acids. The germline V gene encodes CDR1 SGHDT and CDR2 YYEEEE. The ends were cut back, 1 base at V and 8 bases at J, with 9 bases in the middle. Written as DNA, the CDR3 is TGTGCCAGCAGCTTGATCCGCCAGGAAGCTTTCTTT. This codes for CASSLIRQEAFF.

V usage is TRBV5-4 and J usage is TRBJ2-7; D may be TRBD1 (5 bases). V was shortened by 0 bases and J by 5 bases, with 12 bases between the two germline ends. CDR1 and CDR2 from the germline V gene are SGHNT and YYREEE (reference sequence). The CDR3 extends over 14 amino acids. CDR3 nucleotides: TGTGCCAGCAGCTTGGAAGGCACAGGAAACGAGCAGTACTTC. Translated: CASSLEGTGNEQYF.

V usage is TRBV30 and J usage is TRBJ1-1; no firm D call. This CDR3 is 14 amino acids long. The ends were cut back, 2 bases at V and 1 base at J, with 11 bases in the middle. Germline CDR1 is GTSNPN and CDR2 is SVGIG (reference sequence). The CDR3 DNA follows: TGTGCCTGGAGTTTAGGCCCCGCGAACACTGAAGCTTTCTTT. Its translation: CAWSLGPANTEAFF.

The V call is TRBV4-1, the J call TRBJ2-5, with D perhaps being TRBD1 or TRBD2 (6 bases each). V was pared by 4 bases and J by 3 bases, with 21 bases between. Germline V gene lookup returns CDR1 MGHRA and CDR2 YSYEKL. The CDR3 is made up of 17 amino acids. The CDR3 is CASSPSRDKLDKETQYF. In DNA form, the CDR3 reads TGCGCCAGCAGCCCTTCGCGGGACAAGTTAGACAAAGAGACCCAGTACTTC.

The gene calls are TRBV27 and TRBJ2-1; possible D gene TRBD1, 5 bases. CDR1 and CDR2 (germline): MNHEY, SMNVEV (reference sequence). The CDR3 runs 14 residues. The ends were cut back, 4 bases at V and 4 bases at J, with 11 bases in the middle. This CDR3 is CASSSADTYNEQFF. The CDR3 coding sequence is TGTGCCAGCAGTTCCGCGGACACTTACAATGAGCAGTTCTTC.

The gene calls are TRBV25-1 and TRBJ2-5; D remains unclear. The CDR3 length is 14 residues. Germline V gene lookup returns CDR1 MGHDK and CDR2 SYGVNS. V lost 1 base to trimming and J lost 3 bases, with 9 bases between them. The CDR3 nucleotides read TGTGCCAGCAGTGAATCAGAGGAAGAAGAGACCCAGTACTTC. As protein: CASSESEEEETQYF.

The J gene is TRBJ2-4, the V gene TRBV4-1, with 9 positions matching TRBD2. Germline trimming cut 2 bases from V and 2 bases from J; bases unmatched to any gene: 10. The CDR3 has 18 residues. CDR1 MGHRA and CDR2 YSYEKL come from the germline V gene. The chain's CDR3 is CASSQHASGNAPKNIQYF. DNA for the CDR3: TGCGCCAGCAGCCAACACGCTAGCGGGAATGCGCCCAAAAACATTCAGTACTTC.